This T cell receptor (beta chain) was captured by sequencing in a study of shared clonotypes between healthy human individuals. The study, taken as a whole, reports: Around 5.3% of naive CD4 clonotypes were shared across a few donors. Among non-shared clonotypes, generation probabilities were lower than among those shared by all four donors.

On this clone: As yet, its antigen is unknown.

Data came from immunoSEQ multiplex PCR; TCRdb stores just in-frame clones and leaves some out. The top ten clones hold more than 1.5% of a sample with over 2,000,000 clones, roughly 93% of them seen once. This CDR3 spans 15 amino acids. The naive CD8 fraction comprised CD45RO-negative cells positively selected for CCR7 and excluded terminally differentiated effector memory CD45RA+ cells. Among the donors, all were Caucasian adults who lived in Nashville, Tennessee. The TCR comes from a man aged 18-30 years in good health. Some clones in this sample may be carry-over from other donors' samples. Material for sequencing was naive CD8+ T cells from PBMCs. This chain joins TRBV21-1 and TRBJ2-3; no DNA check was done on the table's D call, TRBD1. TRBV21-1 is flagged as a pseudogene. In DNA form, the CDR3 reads TGTGCCAGCAGCACGACAGGGCCTAAAAAGGATACGCAGTATTTT. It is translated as CASSTTGPKKDTQYF.